This is a list of T cell receptor beta chains from one sample in a study of PD-1 blockade in classical Hodgkin lymphoma. Profiling relied on immunoSEQ multiplex PCR, and the TCRdb table lists in-frame clones only, not all of them. The sample contains about 16,000 clones, around 90% of which appear only once. The sequencing sample was made of peripheral blood mononuclear cells (PBMCs). Receptors originate from a human donor with classical Hodgkin lymphoma. Each CDR3 is given with its conserved first and last residue. The order of the fields is CDR3 DNA, CDR3 protein, clone size, J gene, D gene, V gene. A D gene is named only where the DNA matches it firmly. A row's size may be missing; if present it is once, few, many or a size class.

CDR3 DNA: TGTGCCAGCAGCCAGGACAGGGAGATAGTTGCGAATGAGCAGTTCTTC; CDR3 protein: CASSQDREIVANEQFF; clone size: NA; J gene: TRBJ2-1; D gene: TRBD1; V gene: TRBV7-9
CDR3 DNA: TGTGCCAGCAGTGACAGCCCGAACACCGGGGAGCTGTTTTTT; CDR3 protein: CASSDSPNTGELFF; clone size: NA; J gene: TRBJ2-2; D gene: NA; V gene: TRBV6-4
CDR3 DNA: TGTGCCAGCAGTCGCGACAGGGTGAATGAAAAACTGTTTTTT; CDR3 protein: CASSRDRVNEKLFF; clone size: NA; J gene: TRBJ1-4; D gene: TRBD1; V gene: TRBV13
CDR3 DNA: TGTGCCAGCTCACCACCGACTAGCACAGATACGCAGTATTTT; CDR3 protein: CASSPPTSTDTQYF; clone size: NA; J gene: TRBJ2-3; D gene: NA; V gene: TRBV18
CDR3 DNA: TGTGCCATCGGGGCGGTGGACGCCGGGGAGCTGTTTTTT; CDR3 protein: CAIGAVDAGELFF; clone size: NA; J gene: TRBJ2-2; D gene: NA; V gene: TRBV10-3
CDR3 DNA: TGTGCCAGCAGCGTACGAGGGGGCGACTACAATGAGCAGTTCTTC; CDR3 protein: CASSVRGGDYNEQFF; clone size: NA; J gene: TRBJ2-1; D gene: TRBD1; V gene: TRBV9
CDR3 DNA: TGTGCCAGCTCGCCGGACAGGAATCAGCCCCAGCATTTT; CDR3 protein: CASSPDRNQPQHF; clone size: NA; J gene: TRBJ1-5; D gene: TRBD1; V gene: TRBV18
CDR3 DNA: TGTGCCATCACCGAGACAGGGAGCGGGGAGCTGTTTTTT; CDR3 protein: CAITETGSGELFF; clone size: NA; J gene: TRBJ2-2; D gene: TRBD1; V gene: TRBV10-3
CDR3 DNA: TGTGCCAGCAGTTTAGGACGCGGAGGTTCCTATGGCTACACCTTC; CDR3 protein: CASSLGRGGSYGYTF; clone size: NA; J gene: TRBJ1-2; D gene: NA; V gene: TRBV28
CDR3 DNA: TGTGCCAGCTCAGGACTCCCGGACACCGGGGAGCTGTTTTTT; CDR3 protein: CASSGLPDTGELFF; clone size: NA; J gene: TRBJ2-2; D gene: NA; V gene: TRBV6-4
CDR3 DNA: TGTGCCAGCAGTAGGACGGGGAACACTGAAGCTTTCTTT; CDR3 protein: CASSRTGNTEAFF; clone size: NA; J gene: TRBJ1-1; D gene: NA; V gene: TRBV6-6
CDR3 DNA: TGTGCCAGCAGCCTTAGCGGGAGGGGCCACGAGCAGTACTTC; CDR3 protein: CASSLSGRGHEQYF; clone size: NA; J gene: TRBJ2-7; D gene: TRBD2; V gene: TRBV6-1
CDR3 DNA: TGTGCAAGTCGCCCTCGGACTAGATCCTACAATGAGCAGTTCTTC; CDR3 protein: CASRPRTRSYNEQFF; clone size: NA; J gene: TRBJ2-1; D gene: NA; V gene: TRBV12-2
CDR3 DNA: TGTGCCAGTAGTCGCCAGAAAGAGACCCAGTACTTC; CDR3 protein: CASSRQKETQYF; clone size: NA; J gene: TRBJ2-5; D gene: NA; V gene: TRBV19
CDR3 DNA: TGTGCCAGCAGGATACAAGATAACACTGAAGCTTTCTTT; CDR3 protein: CASRIQDNTEAFF; clone size: NA; J gene: TRBJ1-1; D gene: NA; V gene: TRBV6-4
CDR3 DNA: TGTGCCAGCAGTACCGGGACTCTCTACGAGCAGTACTTC; CDR3 protein: CASSTGTLYEQYF; clone size: NA; J gene: TRBJ2-7; D gene: NA; V gene: TRBV28
CDR3 DNA: TGTGCCAGCTCACGGGAAGCGACAGGGGCCATATATTTT; CDR3 protein: CASSREATGAIYF; clone size: NA; J gene: TRBJ1-3; D gene: TRBD1; V gene: TRBV18
CDR3 DNA: TGTGCCTGGGGTTCTAGCGGGAGGGGTCGGTTCTTC; CDR3 protein: CAWGSSGRGRFF; clone size: NA; J gene: TRBJ2-1; D gene: TRBD2; V gene: TRBV30
CDR3 DNA: TGTGCCAGCACCAAGGGGAGCACAGATACGCAGTATTTT; CDR3 protein: CASTKGSTDTQYF; clone size: NA; J gene: TRBJ2-3; D gene: NA; V gene: TRBV6-6
CDR3 DNA: TGTGCCAGCAGTGGCACAGGGGATGAGCAGTTCTTC; CDR3 protein: CASSGTGDEQFF; clone size: NA; J gene: TRBJ2-1; D gene: TRBD1; V gene: TRBV25-1
CDR3 DNA: TGTGCCAGCAGACTAGCAACCGGGGAGCTGTTTTTT; CDR3 protein: CASRLATGELFF; clone size: NA; J gene: TRBJ2-2; D gene: NA; V gene: TRBV6-6
CDR3 DNA: TGTGCCAGCAGTTTCAGAGCCGGGGAGACCCAGTACTTC; CDR3 protein: CASSFRAGETQYF; clone size: NA; J gene: TRBJ2-5; D gene: NA; V gene: TRBV28
CDR3 DNA: TGTGCCAGCAGCTTTTTCCCGCAGGGAGAGTACGAGCAGTACTTC; CDR3 protein: CASSFFPQGEYEQYF; clone size: NA; J gene: TRBJ2-7; D gene: NA; V gene: TRBV13
CDR3 DNA: TGTGCCAGCAGCTGGGGACCGGCGTCATCCGATACGCAGTATTTT; CDR3 protein: CASSWGPASSDTQYF; clone size: NA; J gene: TRBJ2-3; D gene: NA; V gene: TRBV2
CDR3 DNA: TGTGCCAGCAGCTTGTCTAACTCCTACGAGCAGTACTTC; CDR3 protein: CASSLSNSYEQYF; clone size: NA; J gene: TRBJ2-7; D gene: NA; V gene: TRBV5-4
CDR3 DNA: TGTGCCAGCAGTGGGTACACAGATACGCAGTATTTT; CDR3 protein: CASSGYTDTQYF; clone size: once; J gene: TRBJ2-3; D gene: NA; V gene: TRBV25-1
CDR3 DNA: TGTGCCAGCAGCTTGAATGCGGGGACTAGCGGGCCTCACCCCAAGAATGAGCAGTTCTTC; CDR3 protein: CASSLNAGTSGPHPKNEQFF; clone size: NA; J gene: TRBJ2-1; D gene: TRBD2; V gene: TRBV11-3
CDR3 DNA: TGTGCCAGCAGCCGGACAGGGCAGGATGAGCAGTTCTTC; CDR3 protein: CASSRTGQDEQFF; clone size: NA; J gene: TRBJ2-1; D gene: TRBD1; V gene: TRBV6-4
CDR3 DNA: TGTGCCAGCAGTACCCGGACCAATCAGCCCCAGCATTTT; CDR3 protein: CASSTRTNQPQHF; clone size: NA; J gene: TRBJ1-5; D gene: NA; V gene: TRBV6-1
CDR3 DNA: TGTGCCAGCAGGCCCTCGACTAGCTCGGCCCTGAGTGGTTACAATGAGCAGTTCTTC; CDR3 protein: CASRPSTSSALSGYNEQFF; clone size: NA; J gene: TRBJ2-1; D gene: TRBD2; V gene: TRBV7-9
CDR3 DNA: TGCAGCGTTGGAGGGATGGGAGAGACCCAGTACTTC; CDR3 protein: CSVGGMGETQYF; clone size: NA; J gene: TRBJ2-5; D gene: NA; V gene: TRBV29-1
CDR3 DNA: TGTGCCAGCAGCTTAGCCGCGCCCCCGGAGAACTTC; CDR3 protein: CASSLAAPPENF; clone size: NA; J gene: TRBJ2-7; D gene: NA; V gene: TRBV7-8
CDR3 DNA: TGCAGCGTTACCATTAGCGGGGGAGCCCAAGAGACCCAGTACTTC; CDR3 protein: CSVTISGGAQETQYF; clone size: NA; J gene: TRBJ2-5; D gene: TRBD2; V gene: TRBV29-1
CDR3 DNA: TGTGCCAGCAGCCAAGACGGGACAGGGGCCCCTCAGCCCCAGCATTTT; CDR3 protein: CASSQDGTGAPQPQHF; clone size: NA; J gene: TRBJ1-5; D gene: TRBD1; V gene: TRBV4-2
CDR3 DNA: TGTGCCAGCAGCTTGGCGGGGAGTTCTGGAAACACCATATATTTT; CDR3 protein: CASSLAGSSGNTIYF; clone size: NA; J gene: TRBJ1-3; D gene: NA; V gene: TRBV5-4
CDR3 DNA: TGCGCCAGCAGCCAAGAGTCATGGGTAGCGCGAGGCCGGGAGCAGTTCTTC; CDR3 protein: CASSQESWVARGREQFF; clone size: NA; J gene: TRBJ2-1; D gene: NA; V gene: TRBV4-1